The 14 T cell receptor beta chains given below trace back to one sample, sequenced in a study of blood T cell repertoires in COVID-19 (dated by TCRdb to between 2020 and 2021). The library relied on the immunoSEQ multiplex PCR assay. TCRdb re-hosts the immuneACCESS table, in-frame sequences only. Its copies lack some clones; in the studies checked, an unresolved V gene accounts for under half of them, and the cause for the rest is not known. The sample profile shows over 150,000 clones; around 90% of them were found once. Of the sample, roughly 0.54% falls within the top ten clones. Sequenced: peripheral blood. These receptors were taken from a man aged 45-60 years with acute or convalescent COVID-19.

The rearrangement uses TRBV12-3 or TRBV12-4 and TRBJ1-4; D possibly corresponds to TRBD1 (6 bases). V dropped 3 bases and J dropped 6 bases, with 8 bases sitting between them. This CDR3 has 13 amino acids. CDR3 DNA sequence: TGTGCCAGCAGTTTGGGGGCTGATGAAAAACTGTTTTTT. As protein: CASSLGADEKLFF.

The rearrangement links TRBV27 to TRBJ1-5; no definite D call. V was shortened by 4 bases and J by 0 bases, with 10 bases between the two germline ends. The CDR3 loop spans 15 amino acids. Germline V gene lookup returns CDR1 MNHEY and CDR2 SMNVEV (reference sequence). The CDR3 bases are TGTGCCAGCAGTTCACAGCTTTATAGCAATCAGCCCCAGCATTTT. This encodes CASSSQLYSNQPQHF.

The chain has TRBV11-2 and TRBJ2-7; D unresolved. The CDR3 is made up of 13 amino acids. Germline values: CDR1 SGHAT, CDR2 FQNNGV. Trimming shortened V by 4 bases and J by 2 bases, and 9 bases separated the two germline ends. The CDR3 region has the DNA TGTGCCAGCAGCTCTAGTCTGCCCTACGAGCAGTACTTC. Translated, it gives CASSSSLPYEQYF.

This chain joins TRBV6-2 or TRBV6-3 and TRBJ2-1; 14 bases align to TRBD2. Germline V CDR1 and CDR2: MNHEY, SVGEGT. This CDR3 region has 16 residues. The trim removed 5 bases at V and 6 bases at J, leaving 6 bases unmatched. The CDR3 protein is CASSPRLAGGLNEQFF. CDR3 bases: TGTGCCAGCAGTCCGCGACTAGCGGGAGGGCTCAATGAGCAGTTCTTC.

The chain has TRBV28 and TRBJ1-6, with D perhaps matching TRBD1 (5 bases). The CDR3 loop spans 13 amino acids. Germline lookup yields CDR1 MDHEN and CDR2 SYDVKM. Deletions cut 7 bases from V and 4 bases from J, with 8 bases between. In DNA, the CDR3 is TGTGCCAGCACCCGACAGTATAATTCACCCCTCCACTTT. Translation gives CASTRQYNSPLHF. Looking up the rest from reference TRBV28 and TRBJ1-6 gives the full variable domain: DVKVTQSSRYLVKRTGEKVFLECVQDMDHENMFWYRQDPGLGLRLIYFSYDVKMKEKGDIPEGYSVSREKKERFSLILESASTNQTSMYLCASTRQYNSPLHFGNGTRLTVT.

This clone is a singleton in its sample. J is TRBJ2-2 and V is TRBV2, with D possibly TRBD1 on 6 matching bases. V lost 4 bases to trimming and J lost 1 base, with 10 bases between them. CDR1 is SNHLY and CDR2 is FYNNEI in the germline V gene. There are 15 residues in the CDR3. CDR3 loop: CASSGRDKNTGELFF. CDR3 nucleotides: TGTGCCAGCAGTGGCCGGGACAAGAACACCGGGGAGCTGTTTTTT.

The CDR3 sequence is CASSSGGYEQYF. DNA for the CDR3: TGTGCCAGCAGCTCAGGGGGGTACGAGCAGTACTTC. This chain uses TRBV28 with TRBJ2-7; tentative D call: TRBD1 (7 bases). The CDR3 has 12 amino acids. Deletions cut 6 bases from V and 4 bases from J, with 10 bases between. From germline, CDR1 is MDHEN and CDR2 SYDVKM.

The chain joins TRBV5-8 to TRBJ2-3; D perhaps matches TRBD1 (6 bases). The CDR3 has 15 residues. The V gene lost 1 base and the J gene lost 1 base, with 10 bases spanning the gap. CDR1 and CDR2 from the germline V gene are SGHTS and YDEGEE. CDR3 nucleotides: TGTGCCAGCAGCTTGCAGGGGATGGGCACAGATACGCAGTATTTT. It encodes CASSLQGMGTDTQYF.

The gene calls are TRBV2 and TRBJ1-6, with 7 bases identical to TRBD1. The V gene's germline CDR1 is SNHLY and CDR2 FYNNEI. This CDR3 comprises 14 residues. With 5 bases clipped from V and 9 bases from J, the junction kept 7 bases outside the gene matches. CDR3 nucleotide sequence: TGTGCCAGCAGTTACCAGGGGGGTAGTTCACCCCTCCACTTT. Its translation: CASSYQGGSSPLHF.

CDR3 loop: CASSLGGSRNYGYTF. The DNA for the CDR3 is TGTGCCAGCAGTTTGGGGGGGAGTAGGAACTATGGCTACACCTTC. The chain recombines TRBV28 with TRBJ1-2; TRBD1 might be the D (5 bases). The V end was cut by 3 bases, the J end by 2 bases, with 13 bases between. CDR1 and CDR2 from the germline V gene are MDHEN and SYDVKM. The CDR3 is made up of 15 amino acids.

The V gene is TRBV18, the J gene TRBJ1-1, with 11 nucleotides matching TRBD1. The V and J ends lost 4 bases and 5 bases, in that order; junction bases with no gene match: 6. Germline CDR1 reads KGHSH; CDR2 reads LQKENI. The CDR3 spans 15 residues. The CDR3 region is CASSLGQGAGTEAFF. Here the CDR3 DNA reads TGTGCCAGCTCACTCGGACAGGGGGCAGGTACTGAAGCTTTCTTT. Looking up the rest from reference TRBV18 and TRBJ1-1 gives the full variable domain: NAGVMQNPRHLVRRRGQEARLRCSPMKGHSHVYWYRQLPEEGLKFMVYLQKENIIDESGMPKERFSAEFPKEGPSILRIQQVVRGDSAAYFCASSLGQGAGTEAFFGQGTRLTVV.

This chain links TRBV27 with TRBJ2-1, with 10 bases matching TRBD2. V lost 9 bases, J lost 4 bases, and 6 bases stayed unmatched. Germline lookup yields CDR1 MNHEY and CDR2 SMNVEV (reference sequence). The CDR3 loop spans 14 amino acids. CDR3 protein: CASRAGGGYNEQFF. In DNA, the CDR3 is TGTGCCAGTAGAGCGGGAGGGGGGTACAATGAGCAGTTCTTC.

The rearrangement links TRBV27 to TRBJ1-1; D unresolved. The CDR3 consists of 14 residues. Germline values: CDR1 MNHEY, CDR2 SMNVEV (reference sequence). Trimming took off 6 bases at V and 0 bases at J, with 11 bases between the two ends. CDR3 loop: CASSEQSLNTEAFF. For the CDR3, the DNA is TGTGCCAGCAGCGAACAGAGCTTGAACACTGAAGCTTTCTTT.

The gene calls are TRBV13 and TRBJ2-5; D is unresolved. The germline V gene has CDR1 PRHDT and CDR2 FYEKMQ (reference sequence). V lost 5 bases, J lost 0 bases, and 4 bases lay in between. The CDR3 loop spans 12 amino acids. The CDR3 DNA reads TGTGCCAGCAGCCTGTACCAAGAGACCCAGTACTTC. This gives the protein CASSLYQETQYF. Full variable domain (outside the CDR3, taken from reference TRBV13 and TRBJ2-5): AAGVIQSPRHLIKEKRETATLKCYPIPRHDTVYWYQQGPGQDPQFLISFYEKMQSDKGSIPDRFSAQQFSDYHSELNMSSLELGDSALYFCASSLYQETQYFGPGTRLLVL.